This entry lists 29 T cell receptor beta chains sequenced from one sample in a study of blood T cell repertoires in COVID-19. Only in-frame clones appear in the TCRdb table, and some are missing; sequencing was by immunoSEQ multiplex PCR. The sample has fewer than 30,000 clones; over 75% are singletons. The sample comprised peripheral blood. These receptors were collected from a human donor in a cohort sampled during active COVID-19.

The gene calls are TRBV28 and TRBJ2-5; D uncertain. The CDR3 spans 13 residues. V gave up 6 bases and J gave up 2 bases, with 10 bases separating them. Germline loops: CDR1 MDHEN, CDR2 SYDVKM. In DNA form, the CDR3 reads TGTGCCAGCAGGCGGAGTGGACAAGAGACCCAGTACTTC. It translates to CASRRSGQETQYF.

The CDR3 loop reads CASSGTHEQETQYF. CDR3 DNA sequence: TGTGCCAGTTCGGGGACTCACGAGCAAGAGACCCAGTACTTC. The chain has TRBV11-2 and TRBJ2-5; the D gene is possibly TRBD2 (6 bases). V was trimmed by 9 bases and J by 2 bases, leaving 16 bases between them. The CDR3 loop spans 14 amino acids. CDR1 and CDR2 from the germline V gene are SGHAT and FQNNGV.

This chain links TRBV7-2 with TRBJ1-1; the D gene is possibly TRBD1 (5 bases). V gave up 2 bases and J gave up 1 base, with 11 bases separating them. CDR1 SGHTA and CDR2 FQGNSA come from the germline V gene. The CDR3 extends over 15 amino acids. The CDR3 region has the DNA TGTGCCAGCAGCTTACTCAGGGTTAAGAACACTGAAGCTTTCTTT. It specifies CASSLLRVKNTEAFF. Complete variable domain (other parts from reference TRBV7-2 and TRBJ1-1): GAGVSQSPSNKVTEKGKDVELRCDPISGHTALYWYRQSLGQGLEFLIYFQGNSAPDKSGLPSDRFSAERTGGSVSTLTIQRTQQEDSAVYLCASSLLRVKNTEAFFGQGTRLTVV.

V is TRBV5-1 and J is TRBJ2-3; TRBD1 agrees at 7 bases. With 3 bases clipped from V and 5 bases from J, the junction kept 9 bases outside the gene matches. The CDR3 is 15 amino acids. Per the germline V gene, CDR1 is SGHRS and CDR2 is YFSETQ. CDR3 nucleotides: TGCGCCAGCAGCTCCACAGGGGCGAAGTTAGATACGCAGTATTTT. The encoded protein is CASSSTGAKLDTQYF.

This clone showed up just a few times. The rearrangement uses TRBV7-2 and TRBJ1-4; D unresolved. From germline, CDR1 is SGHTA and CDR2 FQGNSA. CDR3 size: 13 residues. V was cut by 2 bases and J by 5 bases, with 6 bases left in between. CDR3: CASSLSPNEKLFF. CDR3 in DNA: TGTGCCAGCAGCTTATCCCCGAATGAAAAACTGTTTTTT.

The V gene is TRBV19, the J gene TRBJ1-1; the match to TRBD1 covers 7 bases. CDR3 length equals 13 residues. From germline, CDR1 is LNHDA and CDR2 SQIVND (reference sequence). Unmatched junction bases numbered 7, after V lost 6 bases and J lost 6 bases. DNA for the CDR3: TGTGCCAGTAGCCCCGGACAGGCGCCTGAAGCTTTCTTT. It codes for CASSPGQAPEAFF.

The V gene is TRBV7-8, the J gene TRBJ1-3, with D possibly being TRBD1 (6 bases). The germline gives CDR1 SGHVS, CDR2 FQNEAQ. There are 16 residues in the CDR3. V was cut by 6 bases and J by 0 bases, with 15 bases left in between. CDR3 protein: CASSANQGSSGNTIYF. CDR3 sequence (DNA): TGTGCCAGCAGTGCGAATCAGGGGTCCTCTGGAAACACCATATATTTT. Combining the CDR3 with reference TRBV7-8 and TRBJ1-3 gives the whole variable domain GAGVSQSPRYKVAKRGQDVALRCDPISGHVSLFWYQQALGQGPEFLTYFQNEAQLDKSGLPSDRFFAERPEGSVSTLKIQRTQQEDSAVYLCASSANQGSSGNTIYFGEGSWLTVV.

This clone has a handful of counts. CDR3 sequence reads: CAWKLGQNTGELFF. DNA for the CDR3: TGTGCCTGGAAGTTGGGACAGAACACCGGGGAGCTGTTTTTT. The J gene is TRBJ2-2, the V gene TRBV30; D may be TRBD1 (6 bases). Trimming left V 4 bases short and J 1 base short, with 10 bases between. Germline CDR1 is GTSNPN and CDR2 is SVGIG (reference sequence). The CDR3 has 14 amino acids.

The rearrangement uses TRBV11-3 and TRBJ1-6; no reliable D call. V was trimmed by 1 base and J by 7 bases, leaving 17 bases between them. The CDR3 contains 17 residues. Germline CDR1 is SGHNT and CDR2 is YENEEA. The CDR3 reads CASSLGALLFQNSPLHF. The CDR3 bases are TGTGCCAGCAGCTTAGGTGCATTACTCTTTCAAAATTCACCCCTCCACTTT.

The CDR3 DNA is TGTGCCAGCAGCTTAGTTCAAAGGGGGAATGAGCAGTTCTTC. It yields the protein CASSLVQRGNEQFF. V and J are TRBV7-6 and TRBJ2-1; maybe TRBD1 (6 bases). V gave up 1 base and J gave up 7 bases, with 11 bases separating them. Germline lookup yields CDR1 SGHVS and CDR2 FNYEAQ. This CDR3 has 14 residues.

The V call is TRBV4-3, the J call TRBJ2-7; D is unclear. The CDR3 consists of 15 residues. The V end was cut by 0 bases, the J end by 3 bases, with 12 bases between. Germline V lookup: CDR1 LGHNA, CDR2 YSLEER. This CDR3 reads CASSQDRVTGYEQYF. CDR3 in DNA: TGCGCCAGCAGCCAAGATCGGGTCACTGGCTACGAGCAGTACTTC.

The rearrangement uses TRBV7-3 and TRBJ2-1; 8 nucleotides line up with TRBD2. CDR1 is SGHTA, CDR2 FQGTGA, per germline. The CDR3 spans 17 residues. V shed 5 bases and J 7 bases; nucleotides not matched to a gene: 16. CDR3 bases: TGTGCCAGCAGCCCCCAACCCGGGGCTAGCGGGCGGAATGAGCAGTTCTTC. This codes for CASSPQPGASGRNEQFF.

This clone was seen only a few times. The sample holds other DNA sequences that translate to the same CDR3. The chain has TRBV4-3 and TRBJ2-3; 8 bases match TRBD1. The CDR3 has 17 residues. V lost 0 bases, J lost 6 bases, and 11 bases stayed unmatched. Germline CDR1 and CDR2: LGHNA and YSLEER. The CDR3 here is CASSQDRSSGGRDTQYF. The DNA of the CDR3 is TGCGCCAGCAGCCAAGATCGGAGCTCAGGGGGCCGGGATACGCAGTATTTT.

The V call is TRBV27, the J call TRBJ1-5; 8 bases align to TRBD1. Germline values: CDR1 MNHEY, CDR2 SMNVEV (reference sequence). J gave up 4 bases and V 3 bases, and 17 bases lay outside the gene matches. There are 19 residues in the CDR3. CDR3 amino acids: CASSFGHGRGLGGNQPQHF. The CDR3 DNA reads TGTGCCAGCAGTTTCGGGCATGGCAGGGGGCTGGGGGGTAATCAGCCCCAGCATTTT.

The count of this clone is one. Here the CDR3 reads CASSLASTSGGAWYEQYF. CDR3 bases: TGTGCCAGCAGCTTAGCCTCTACTAGCGGGGGGGCCTGGTACGAGCAGTACTTC. The gene calls are TRBV13 and TRBJ2-7; the match to TRBD2 covers 13 bases. Germline V gives CDR1 PRHDT, CDR2 FYEKMQ (reference sequence). The CDR3 spans 18 residues. J lost 4 bases, V lost 1 base, and 10 bases had no gene match. The full variable domain, in which reference TRBV13 and TRBJ2-7 provide the parts outside the CDR3, is AAGVIQSPRHLIKEKRETATLKCYPIPRHDTVYWYQQGPGQDPQFLISFYEKMQSDKGSIPDRFSAQQFSDYHSELNMSSLELGDSALYFCASSLASTSGGAWYEQYFGPGTRLTVT.

The chain recombines TRBV9 with TRBJ2-7; TRBD2 matches 8 bases. The CDR3 loop spans 16 amino acids. V was pared by 4 bases and J by 3 bases, with 12 bases of the junction left unmatched. The V gene's germline CDR1 is SGDLS and CDR2 YYNGEE. The CDR3 reads CASSLAPGGGLYEQYF. In DNA form, the CDR3 reads TGTGCCAGCAGCTTGGCCCCCGGGGGGGGCCTCTACGAGCAGTACTTC.

V is TRBV24-1 and J is TRBJ2-2, with TRBD1 matching over 7 bases. Looked up from germline, CDR1 is KGHDR and CDR2 is SFDVKD. V was clipped by 6 bases and J by 0 bases; unmatched bases: 3. The CDR3 has 15 amino acids. The CDR3 sequence: CATSRDSANTGELFF. CDR3 bases: TGTGCCACCAGTCGGGACAGCGCGAACACCGGGGAGCTGTTTTTT.

This chain links TRBV4-1 with TRBJ1-2, with TRBD1 matching 9 bases. This CDR3 is built from 15 residues. With V trimmed by 0 bases and J by 6 bases, 5 bases remained unmatched. Germline CDR1 reads MGHRA; CDR2 reads YSYEKL. CDR3 in DNA: TGCGCCAGCAGCCAAGACCGGACAGGGGTGGATGGCTACACCTTC. It yields the protein CASSQDRTGVDGYTF.

This chain links TRBV29-1 with TRBJ2-7, with 7 bases lining up with TRBD1. Per germline, CDR1 SQVTM and CDR2 ANQGSEA. This CDR3 region has 13 residues. Trimming removed 7 bases from V and 0 bases from J; junction bases left unmatched: 6. In DNA, the CDR3 is TGCAGCGCCCTCCGGGACAGCTCCTACGAGCAGTACTTC. Translated: CSALRDSSYEQYF.

This rearrangement joins TRBV19 to TRBJ1-4; TRBD1 agrees at 9 bases. Germline V lookup: CDR1 LNHDA, CDR2 SQIVND (reference sequence). V lost 5 bases to trimming and J lost 12 bases; unmatched junction nucleotides: 10. CDR3 length: 14 amino acids. The CDR3: CASSYVDRGLELFF. The CDR3 DNA reads TGTGCCAGTAGTTATGTGGACAGGGGATTAGAACTGTTTTTT.

The gene calls are TRBV4-2 and TRBJ1-6, with 8 bases that match TRBD1. CDR3 length: 17 residues. Germline V gives CDR1 LGHNA, CDR2 YNFKEQ. J lost 8 bases, V lost 0 bases, and 9 bases had no gene match. CDR3 in amino acids: CASSQDVGTGGDSPLHF. Here the CDR3 DNA reads TGTGCCAGCAGCCAAGATGTTGGAACAGGGGGGGATTCACCCCTCCACTTT.

This clone is a singleton in its sample. The rearrangement joins TRBV11-3 to TRBJ2-1, with 10 bases that match TRBD2. This CDR3 is 18 amino acids long. Trimming took 5 bases from V and 7 from J; bases not matched to a gene: 17. Germline V gene sequence: CDR1 SGHNT, CDR2 YENEEA. CDR3 sequence: CASSVKGGAGGPRNEQFF. As DNA, the CDR3 is TGTGCCAGCAGCGTGAAGGGAGGAGCGGGGGGGCCGAGGAATGAGCAGTTCTTC.

The rearrangement uses TRBV30 and TRBJ2-7; 8 nucleotides agree with TRBD1. Per the germline V gene, CDR1 is GTSNPN and CDR2 is SVGIG (reference sequence). CDR3 size: 12 residues. V dropped 5 bases and J dropped 4; count of bases not matched to a gene: 4. CDR3 region: CAWRQGLYEQYF. The CDR3 DNA reads TGTGCCTGGCGACAGGGGCTATACGAGCAGTACTTC.

The chain uses TRBV3-1 (or the pseudogene TRBV3-2) and TRBJ1-5, with D possibly matching TRBD1 (6 bases). Looked up from germline, CDR1 is LGHDT and CDR2 is YNNKEL (reference sequence). The V end lost 3 bases, the J end lost 6 bases, and 12 bases lay between the germline ends. The CDR3 runs to 14 residues. CDR3 amino acids: CASSQKTGLQPQHF. In DNA, the CDR3 is TGTGCCAGCAGCCAGAAGACAGGTCTTCAGCCCCAGCATTTT.

V usage is TRBV2 and J usage is TRBJ1-3; TRBD1 is a possible D gene (6 bases). The CDR3 is 17 residues long. V gave up 3 bases and J gave up 0 bases, with 15 bases separating them. Germline V gene lookup returns CDR1 SNHLY and CDR2 FYNNEI. CDR3 in DNA: TGTGCCAGCAGTGACGAACAGGGTCCGACCTCTGGAAACACCATATATTTT. Translating it yields CASSDEQGPTSGNTIYF.

V gene TRBV9 combines with J gene TRBJ1-2, with D perhaps TRBD1 (5 bases). V was trimmed by 4 bases and J by 7 bases, leaving 8 bases between them. The CDR3 runs 11 residues. The V gene's germline CDR1 is SGDLS and CDR2 YYNGEE. CDR3 protein: CASSSRVGYTF. The DNA of the CDR3 is TGTGCCAGCAGCAGCAGGGTTGGCTACACCTTC.

The genes are TRBV7-3 and TRBJ2-1; 10 nucleotides match TRBD2. In germline, CDR1 is SGHTA, CDR2 FQGTGA. After removal of 6 bases from V and 3 bases from J, the junction contained 8 bases not matched to a gene. This CDR3 comprises 16 residues. The CDR3 protein is CASSPLAGGYYNEQFF. The CDR3 coding sequence is TGTGCCAGCAGTCCATTAGCGGGGGGATACTACAATGAGCAGTTCTTC.

This clone was found once. V gene TRBV7-9 combines with J gene TRBJ2-7, with 7 bases fitting TRBD1. The CDR3 consists of 15 residues. Germline assignment: CDR1 SEHNR and CDR2 FQNEAQ (reference sequence). Losses at the gene ends were 3 bases for V and 2 bases for J; bases not matched to a gene: 7. CDR3 in amino acids: CASSFRDSPAYEQYF. DNA of the CDR3: TGTGCCAGCAGCTTCCGGGACAGCCCTGCCTACGAGCAGTACTTC. The full variable domain, rest sourced from reference TRBV7-9 and TRBJ2-7, is DTGVSQNPRHKITKRGQNVTFRCDPISEHNRLYWYRQTLGQGPEFLTYFQNEAQLEKSRLLSDRFSAERPKGSFSTLEIQRTEQGDSAMYLCASSFRDSPAYEQYFGPGTRLTVT.

The rearrangement links TRBV15 to TRBJ2-6; no clear D. Trimming removed 1 base from V and 1 base from J, with 5 bases in between. Looked up from germline, CDR1 is LNHNV and CDR2 is YYDKDF (reference sequence). The CDR3 consists of 15 residues. CDR3 nucleotides: TGTGCCACCAGCAGAGCAGGATCTGGGGCCAACGTCCTGACTTTC. Protein sequence: CATSRAGSGANVLTF.